This T cell receptor beta chain originates from a study of Ad26.COV2.S vaccination and SARS-CoV-2 variants. Described treatment: around 19 received Ad26.COV2.S at low or high dose, single or two shots; roughly five received placebo; per-sample allocation not given. Day 63 after the first injection of vaccine or placebo was the sampling time. Germline loops: CDR1 SGHDT, CDR2 YYEEEE. The ends were cut back, 2 bases at V and 2 bases at J, with 15 bases in the middle. The CDR3 runs 16 residues. This clone was seen only once. Clones were read by immunoSEQ multiplex PCR, and TCRdb kept only the in-frame ones, dropping some. The sample lists 440,000 or so clones; 90% were seen once.

Sequencing was performed on peripheral blood, taken in a trial of Ad26.COV2.S vaccine versus placebo. The chain employs TRBV5-6 and TRBJ2-3; maybe TRBD1 (6 bases). The receptor's source is a person aged 18 to 59 who received the Ad26.COV2.S COVID-19 vaccine or a placebo. The CDR3 reads CASSFPQDRNTDTQYF. Written as DNA, the CDR3 is TGTGCCAGCAGCTTCCCGCAAGACAGGAACACAGATACGCAGTATTTT.